The source of this T cell receptor beta chain is a study of cytomegalovirus exposure and HLA in healthy donors. Study results and limitations: Common viral pathogens seemed to be connected with several of the most significant clusters, according to a later analysis.

This clone has a handful of counts. Its antigen is still unknown. The identical CDR3 is also encoded by other nucleotide sequences in the sample. PCR was performed using 60 Vbeta and 13 Jbeta primers. Assay: immunoSEQ multiplex PCR; the TCRdb copy retains only in-frame clones and omits some. The table shows 140,000 to 150,000 clones, with nearly 10% occurring only once. The TCR originated in a man aged 50-60 years in good health and CMV-seronegative. Material: PBMCs.

CDR3 sequence (DNA): TGTGCCAGCAGCTTGGGCAGTAACTCCTACGAGCAGTACTTC. Its protein is CASSLGSNSYEQYF. The V and J genes are TRBV11-2 and TRBJ2-7; D is unresolved. The CDR3 runs to 14 residues. V lost 3 bases to trimming and J lost 0 bases, with 9 bases between them. Germline values: CDR1 SGHAT, CDR2 FQNNGV.